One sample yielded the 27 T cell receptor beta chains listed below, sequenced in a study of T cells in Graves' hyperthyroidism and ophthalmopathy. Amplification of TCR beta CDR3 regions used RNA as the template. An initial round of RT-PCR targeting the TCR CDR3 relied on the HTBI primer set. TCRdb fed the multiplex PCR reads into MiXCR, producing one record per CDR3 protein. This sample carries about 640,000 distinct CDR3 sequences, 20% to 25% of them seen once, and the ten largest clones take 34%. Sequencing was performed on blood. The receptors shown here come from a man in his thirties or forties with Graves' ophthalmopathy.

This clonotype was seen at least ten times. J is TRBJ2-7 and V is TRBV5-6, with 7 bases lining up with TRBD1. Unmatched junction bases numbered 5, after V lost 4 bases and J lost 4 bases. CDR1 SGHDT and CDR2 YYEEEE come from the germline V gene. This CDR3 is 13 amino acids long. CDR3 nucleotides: TGTGCCAGCAGCAGAGGGGGCGGATACGAGCAGTACTTC. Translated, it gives CASSRGGGYEQYF.

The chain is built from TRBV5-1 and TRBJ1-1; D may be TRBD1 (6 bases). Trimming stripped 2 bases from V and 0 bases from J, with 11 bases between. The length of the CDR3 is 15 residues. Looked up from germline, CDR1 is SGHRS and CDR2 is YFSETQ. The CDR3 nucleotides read TGCGCCAGCAGCTTACAGGGATCGGTGAACACTGAAGCTTTCTTT. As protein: CASSLQGSVNTEAFF. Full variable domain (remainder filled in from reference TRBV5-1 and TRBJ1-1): KAGVTQTPRYLIKTRGQQVTLSCSPISGHRSVSWYQQTPGQGLQFLFEYFSETQRNKGNFPGRFSGRQFSNSRSEMNVSTLELGDSALYLCASSLQGSVNTEAFFGQGTRLTVV.

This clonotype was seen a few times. CDR3 sequence reads: CASKTDKTYNSPLHF. CDR3 in DNA: TGCGCCAGCAAGACAGATAAAACCTATAATTCACCCCTCCACTTT. This chain uses TRBV5-1 with TRBJ1-6, with TRBD1 as a possible D gene (5 bases). V lost 6 bases to trimming and J lost 2 bases, with 12 bases between them. CDR1 and CDR2 (germline): SGHRS, YFSETQ. The CDR3 consists of 15 residues.

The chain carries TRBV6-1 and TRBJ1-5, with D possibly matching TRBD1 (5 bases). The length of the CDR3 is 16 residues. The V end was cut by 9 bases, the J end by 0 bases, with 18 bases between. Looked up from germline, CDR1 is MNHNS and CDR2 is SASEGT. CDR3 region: CASLPSGGFSNQPQHF. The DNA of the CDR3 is TGTGCCAGTCTCCCCTCCGGGGGTTTTAGCAATCAGCCCCAGCATTTT.

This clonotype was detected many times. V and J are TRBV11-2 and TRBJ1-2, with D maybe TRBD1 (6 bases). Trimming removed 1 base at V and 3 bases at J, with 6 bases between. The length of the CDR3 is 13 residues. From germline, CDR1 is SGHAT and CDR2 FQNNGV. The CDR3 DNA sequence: TGTGCCAGCAGCTTAGGGACAGACTATGGCTACACCTTC. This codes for CASSLGTDYGYTF.

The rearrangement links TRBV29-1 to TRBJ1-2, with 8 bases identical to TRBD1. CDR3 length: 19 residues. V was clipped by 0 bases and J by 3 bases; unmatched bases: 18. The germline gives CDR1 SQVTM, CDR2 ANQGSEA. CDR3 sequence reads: CSVEDPTTLAGGDYYGYTF. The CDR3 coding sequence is TGCAGCGTTGAAGATCCTACTACCTTGGCAGGGGGCGACTACTATGGCTACACCTTC.

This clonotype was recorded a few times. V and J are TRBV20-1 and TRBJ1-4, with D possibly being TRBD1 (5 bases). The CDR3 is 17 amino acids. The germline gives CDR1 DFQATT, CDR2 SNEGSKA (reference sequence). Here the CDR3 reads CRAQSGGLGPTNEKLFF. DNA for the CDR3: TGCAGAGCCCAGAGTGGGGGTCTAGGGCCAACTAATGAAAAACTGTTTTTT.

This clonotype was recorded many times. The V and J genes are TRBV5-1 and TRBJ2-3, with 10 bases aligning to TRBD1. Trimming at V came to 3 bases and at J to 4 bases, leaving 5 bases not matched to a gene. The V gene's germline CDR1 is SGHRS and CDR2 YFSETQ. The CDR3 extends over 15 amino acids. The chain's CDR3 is CASSSRTGGADTQYF. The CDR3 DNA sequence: TGCGCCAGCAGCTCGCGGACAGGGGGGGCAGATACGCAGTATTTT.

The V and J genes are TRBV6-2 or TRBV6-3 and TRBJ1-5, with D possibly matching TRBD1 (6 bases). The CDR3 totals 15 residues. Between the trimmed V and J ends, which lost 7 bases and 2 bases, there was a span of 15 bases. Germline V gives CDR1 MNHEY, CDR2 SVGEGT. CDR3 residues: CASNPQGLGNQPQHF. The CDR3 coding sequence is TGTGCCAGCAACCCCCAGGGGCTGGGCAATCAGCCCCAGCATTTT.

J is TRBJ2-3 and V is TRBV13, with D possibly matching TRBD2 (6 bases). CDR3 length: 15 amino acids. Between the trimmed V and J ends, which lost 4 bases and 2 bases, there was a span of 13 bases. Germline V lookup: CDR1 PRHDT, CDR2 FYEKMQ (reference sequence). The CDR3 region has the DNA TGTGCCAGCAGCTCCCGGAGGGCCAACACAGATACGCAGTATTTT. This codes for CASSSRRANTDTQYF.

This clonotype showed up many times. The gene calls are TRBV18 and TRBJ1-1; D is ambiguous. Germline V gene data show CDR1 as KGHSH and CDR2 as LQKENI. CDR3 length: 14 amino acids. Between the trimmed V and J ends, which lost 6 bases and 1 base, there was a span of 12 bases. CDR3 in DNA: TGTGCCAGCTCCCCAGCAGGACCGAACACTGAAGCTTTCTTT. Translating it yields CASSPAGPNTEAFF.

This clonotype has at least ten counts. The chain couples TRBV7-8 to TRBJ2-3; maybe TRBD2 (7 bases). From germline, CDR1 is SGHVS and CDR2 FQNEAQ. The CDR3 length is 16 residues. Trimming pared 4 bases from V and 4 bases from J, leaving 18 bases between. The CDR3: CASSSLSGGESDTQYF. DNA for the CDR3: TGTGCCAGCAGCTCCTTATCGGGGGGCGAGTCAGATACGCAGTATTTT.

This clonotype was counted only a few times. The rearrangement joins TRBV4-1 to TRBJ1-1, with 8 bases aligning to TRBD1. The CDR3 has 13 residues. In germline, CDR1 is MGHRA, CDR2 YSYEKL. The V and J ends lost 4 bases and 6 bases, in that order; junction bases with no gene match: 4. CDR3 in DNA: TGCGCCAGCAGCCCACAGGGGGGGGCTGAAGCTTTCTTT. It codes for CASSPQGGAEAFF.

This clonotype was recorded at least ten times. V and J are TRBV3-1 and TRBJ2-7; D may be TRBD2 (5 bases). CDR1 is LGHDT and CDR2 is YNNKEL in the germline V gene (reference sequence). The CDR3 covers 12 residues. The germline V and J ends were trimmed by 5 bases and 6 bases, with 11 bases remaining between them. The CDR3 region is CASSFLASEQYF. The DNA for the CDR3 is TGTGCCAGCAGCTTCCTAGCTAGCGAGCAGTACTTC.

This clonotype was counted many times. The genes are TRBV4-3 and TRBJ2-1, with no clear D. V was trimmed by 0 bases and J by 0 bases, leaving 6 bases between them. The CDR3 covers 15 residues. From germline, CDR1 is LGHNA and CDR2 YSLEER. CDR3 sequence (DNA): TGCGCCAGCAGCCAAGAAGTAAGCTCCTACAATGAGCAGTTCTTC. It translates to CASSQEVSSYNEQFF.

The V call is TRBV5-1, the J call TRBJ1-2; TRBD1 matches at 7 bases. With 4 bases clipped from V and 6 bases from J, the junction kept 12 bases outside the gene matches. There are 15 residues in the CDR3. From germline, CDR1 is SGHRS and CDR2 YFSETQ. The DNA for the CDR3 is TGCGCCAGCAGCCCCACTACAGGGGTTGTACATGGCTACACCTTC. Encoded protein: CASSPTTGVVHGYTF.

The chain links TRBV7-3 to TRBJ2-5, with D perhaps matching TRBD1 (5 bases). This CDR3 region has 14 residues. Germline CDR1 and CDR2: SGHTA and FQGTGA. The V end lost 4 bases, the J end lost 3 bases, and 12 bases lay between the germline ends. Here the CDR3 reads CASSSLGRKETQYF. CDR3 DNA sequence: TGTGCCAGCAGCTCCCTGGGGCGAAAAGAGACCCAGTACTTC.

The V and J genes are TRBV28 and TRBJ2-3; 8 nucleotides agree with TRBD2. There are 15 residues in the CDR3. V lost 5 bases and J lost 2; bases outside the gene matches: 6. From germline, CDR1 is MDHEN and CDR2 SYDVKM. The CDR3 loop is CASSTPGGATDTQYF. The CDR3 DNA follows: TGTGCCAGCAGTACTCCGGGGGGGGCCACAGATACGCAGTATTTT.

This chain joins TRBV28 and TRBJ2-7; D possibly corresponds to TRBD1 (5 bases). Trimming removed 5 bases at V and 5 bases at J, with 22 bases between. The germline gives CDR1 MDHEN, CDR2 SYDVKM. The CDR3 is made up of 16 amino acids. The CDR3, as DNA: TGTGCCAGCAGTACCCTCGACAGAGCCTATCAACACGAGCAGTACTTC. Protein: CASSTLDRAYQHEQYF.

CDR3 region: CAFWTSGRTDTQYF. The CDR3 DNA is TGTGCCTTCTGGACTAGCGGGAGAACAGATACGCAGTATTTT. This chain joins TRBV5-4 and TRBJ2-3; 13 nucleotides match TRBD2. The CDR3 spans 14 residues. The trim removed 10 bases at V and 3 bases at J, leaving 5 bases unmatched. CDR1 is SGHNT, CDR2 YYREEE, per germline (reference sequence).

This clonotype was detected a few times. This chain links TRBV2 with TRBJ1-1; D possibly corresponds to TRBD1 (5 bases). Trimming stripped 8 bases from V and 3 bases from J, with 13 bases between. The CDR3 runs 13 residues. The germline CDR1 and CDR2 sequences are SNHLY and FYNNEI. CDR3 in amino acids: CASSDGGDTEAFF. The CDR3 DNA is TGTGCCAGCTCGGACGGGGGGGACACTGAAGCTTTCTTT.

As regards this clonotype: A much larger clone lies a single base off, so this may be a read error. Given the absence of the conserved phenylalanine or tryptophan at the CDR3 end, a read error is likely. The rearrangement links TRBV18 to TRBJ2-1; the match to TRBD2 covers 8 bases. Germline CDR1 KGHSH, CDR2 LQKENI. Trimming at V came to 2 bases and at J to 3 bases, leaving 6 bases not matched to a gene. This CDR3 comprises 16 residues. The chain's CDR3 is CASSPGAGGNYNEQFS. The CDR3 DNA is TGTGCCAGCTCACCAGGGGCGGGAGGAAACTACAATGAGCAGTTCTCC.

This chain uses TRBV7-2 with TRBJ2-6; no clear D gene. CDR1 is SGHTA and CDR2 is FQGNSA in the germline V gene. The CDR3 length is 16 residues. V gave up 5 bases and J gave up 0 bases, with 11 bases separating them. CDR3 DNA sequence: TGTGCCAGCAGCCAAGAGCCCCACTCTGGGGCCAACGTCCTGACTTTC. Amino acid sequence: CASSQEPHSGANVLTF.

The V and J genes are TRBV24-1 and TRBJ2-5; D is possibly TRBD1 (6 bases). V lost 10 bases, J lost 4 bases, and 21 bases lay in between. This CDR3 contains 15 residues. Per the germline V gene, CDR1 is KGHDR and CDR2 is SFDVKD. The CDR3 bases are TGTGCCACAGCTACTGGGGGCAAGATTCCAGAGACCCAGTACTTC. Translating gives CATATGGKIPETQYF.

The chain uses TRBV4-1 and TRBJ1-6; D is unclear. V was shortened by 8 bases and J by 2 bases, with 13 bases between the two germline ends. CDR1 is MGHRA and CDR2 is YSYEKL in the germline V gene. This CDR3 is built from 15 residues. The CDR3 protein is CASAQQMAYNSPLHF. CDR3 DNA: TGCGCCAGCGCCCAACAAATGGCCTATAATTCACCCCTCCACTTT.

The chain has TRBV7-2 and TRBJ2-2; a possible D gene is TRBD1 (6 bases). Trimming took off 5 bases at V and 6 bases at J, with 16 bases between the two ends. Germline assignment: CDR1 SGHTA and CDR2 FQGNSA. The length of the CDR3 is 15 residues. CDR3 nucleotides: TGTGCCAGCAGCCTAGTGAGGGGGATTCCCGGGGAGCTGTTTTTT. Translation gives CASSLVRGIPGELFF.

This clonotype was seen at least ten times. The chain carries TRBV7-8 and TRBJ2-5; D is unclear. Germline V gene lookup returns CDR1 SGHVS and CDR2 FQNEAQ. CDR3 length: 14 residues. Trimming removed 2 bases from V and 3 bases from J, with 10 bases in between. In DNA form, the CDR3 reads TGTGCCAGCAGCTTAAGCACTACAAAAGAGACCCAGTACTTC. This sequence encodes CASSLSTTKETQYF.